The present entry profiles one T cell receptor beta chain with its context. Its antigen is undetermined. Germline assignment: CDR1 MGHDK and CDR2 SYGVNS. Germline trimming cut 5 bases from V and 0 bases from J; bases unmatched to any gene: 10. This CDR3 comprises 17 residues. The sample originates from a study of memory CD4+ T cells and cytomegalovirus serostatus. About the study: Healthy Belgian adult donors included roughly ten CMV-positive and some 23 CMV-negative people. Whole-study results and caveats: Each of some 67 CMV-associated TCRbeta sequences occurred in one to five individuals. The CMV-associated TCR signature appears largely within the CD4+ memory repertoire.

The sort gate was single viable CD3+CD4+CD8-CD45RO+ cells for memory CD4+ T cells. Repertoires were generated with immunoSEQ multiplex PCR, while TCRdb's copy carries only in-frame clones and drops some. The data contain just over 45,000 clones, around four fifths of them singletons. The chain carries TRBV25-1 and TRBJ2-3; 8 positions match TRBD1. This receptor was identified in an adult in good health and CMV-seronegative. Sample: memory CD4+ T cells from blood. The CDR3 spells CASSKPRQGTSTDTQYF. CDR3 nucleotides: TGTGCCAGCAGTAAGCCCCGACAGGGGACAAGCACAGATACGCAGTATTTT.